This T cell receptor (beta chain) was obtained from a study of cytomegalovirus exposure and HLA in healthy donors. Study-wide points: The study recorded over 150 TCR beta chains that were cytomegalovirus-associated. Most TCR sequences proved rare, with some public TCRs found in many donors. The classifier, whose performance was assessed in both the original and validation cohorts, reportedly diagnosed cytomegalovirus status with high specificity and sensitivity. In vitro checks showed that a few CMV-associated chains really do target CMV antigens.

Sequenced by immunoSEQ multiplex PCR; TCRdb stores in-frame clones only, minus some. The sample records about 130,000 clones, about nine tenths being singletons. This clone has a single count. Its antigen is unidentified. This CDR3 region has 19 residues. This chain links TRBV21-1 with TRBJ2-7; the table names TRBD1, a call not compared with the DNA. TRBV21-1 is flagged as a pseudogene. The clonotype comes from a woman aged 18 to 35 in good health and CMV-seronegative. Source material: PBMCs. In nucleotides, the CDR3 is TGTGCCAGCAGCTGGAGACGGGACAGGGACGATCAGGCAAACTACGAGCAGTACTTC. Its translation is CASSWRRDRDDQANYEQYF.